The present TCR beta chain was sequenced within a study of blood T cell repertoires in COVID-19. Across the whole study: Sites across the United States, Italy and Spain contributed samples from acute and convalescent COVID-19. PBMCs, B-cell-depleted T cells, or T cells were the source of the cDNA or gDNA that made up the material.

Seattle's enrolled individuals joined amid active infection and were then monitored longitudinally. The V and J ends lost 7 bases and 7 bases, in that order; junction bases with no gene match: 22. This CDR3 has 19 residues. Germline lookup yields CDR1 LNHDA and CDR2 SQIVND (reference sequence). In the original processing: Estimation of nucleated cell counts relied on the amplification of reference gene primers. Clones were sequenced by immunoSEQ multiplex PCR, and TCRdb holds only the in-frame ones, with some missing. V, J and clone size reflect that table, while D and trimming were determined from the DNA. The repertoire includes fewer than 90,000 clones, over 60% of them detected once, and about 15% sits in the top ten. This clone showed up just once.

The chain has TRBV19 and TRBJ2-1; TRBD2 agrees at 10 bases. Sequences were obtained from peripheral blood. The receptor was derived from a man between 60 and 70 years old with COVID-19, enrolled during active disease. The CDR3 protein is CASISRTKVTSGIVNEQFF. The CDR3 bases are TGTGCCAGTATCTCGCGGACAAAGGTTACTAGCGGGATTGTGAATGAGCAGTTCTTC.